This TCR beta chain stems from a study of blood T cell repertoires in COVID-19. Study background: COVID-19 samples from acute and convalescent phases originated in the United States, Italy and Spain. In each case, the material was cDNA or gDNA derived from T cells, B-cell-depleted T cells, or PBMCs.

Per the germline V gene, CDR1 is SQVTM and CDR2 is ANQGSEA. The CDR3 loop spans 12 amino acids. V lost 3 bases and J lost 5, with 10 bases in between. Study processing details: Estimation of nucleated cell counts was performed using reference gene primer amplification. The data were produced by immunoSEQ multiplex PCR, yet TCRdb's version contains in-frame clones alone and is incomplete. D and trimming were read from the DNA, whereas the V and J calls and clone size are those reported in that table. In the table there are 120,000 to 150,000 clones, around 89% of which are singletons. The source material was peripheral blood. This chain links TRBV29-1 with TRBJ1-1, with D possibly being TRBD1 (5 bases). The receptor was derived from a human donor in a cohort sampled during active COVID-19. The chain's CDR3 is CSVEGQGTEAFF. In DNA form, the CDR3 reads TGCAGCGTTGAGGGGCAGGGAACTGAAGCTTTCTTT.